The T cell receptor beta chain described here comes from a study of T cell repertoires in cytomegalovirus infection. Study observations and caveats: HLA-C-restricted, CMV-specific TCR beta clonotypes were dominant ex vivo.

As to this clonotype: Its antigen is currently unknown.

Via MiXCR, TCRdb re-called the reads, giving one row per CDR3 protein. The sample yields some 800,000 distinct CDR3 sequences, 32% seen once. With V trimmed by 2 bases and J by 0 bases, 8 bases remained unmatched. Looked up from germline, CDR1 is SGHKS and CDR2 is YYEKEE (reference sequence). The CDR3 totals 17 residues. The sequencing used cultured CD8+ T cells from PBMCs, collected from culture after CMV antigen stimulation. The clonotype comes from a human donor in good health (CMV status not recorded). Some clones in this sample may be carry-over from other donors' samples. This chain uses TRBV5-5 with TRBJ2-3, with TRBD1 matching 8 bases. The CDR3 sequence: CASSFPATGDSTDTQYF. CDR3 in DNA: TGTGCCAGCAGCTTTCCTGCGACAGGGGACAGCACAGATACGCAGTATTTT. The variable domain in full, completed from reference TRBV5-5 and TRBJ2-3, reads DAGVTQSPTHLIKTRGQQVTLRCSPISGHKSVSWYQQVLGQGPQFIFQYYEKEERGRGNFPDRFSARQFPNYSSELNVNALLLGDSALYLCASSFPATGDSTDTQYFGPGTRLTVL.